This T cell receptor (beta chain) was profiled in a study of neoadjuvant anti-PD-1 for oral cavity cancer. The wider study: Non-progressing patients received a fourth nivolumab dose near day 43, then surgery on days 50-56.

Regarding the study as a whole: Only a few patients per response group were TCR-analyzed; validation needed. Pretreatment Treg/Th17 ratio correlated inversely with post-treatment tumor clonality.

Trimming removed 0 bases from V and 3 bases from J; junction bases left unmatched: 9. Germline V gene data show CDR1 as SGDLS and CDR2 as YYNGEE. CDR3 size: 16 residues. Noted time point: after neoadjuvant nivolumab, at surgical resection. To note about this clone: Its specificity is not known.

Six replicates per PBMC sample, mostly from roughly 450 ng of genomic DNA. Some clones are missing from TCRdb's copy, which holds only in-frame ones; the method was immunoSEQ multiplex PCR. Of 72,000 or so clones in the sample, 70% to 90% were seen once. This specimen consisted of PBMCs, obtained after nivolumab (anti-PD-1) treatment. The TCR was taken from a person aged 35-79 years with oral cavity squamous cell carcinoma. The chain couples TRBV9 to TRBJ2-7, with 7 bases lining up with TRBD1. The CDR3 spells CASSVGSTGWVYEQYF. The CDR3 coding sequence is TGTGCCAGCAGCGTAGGGTCGACAGGGTGGGTCTACGAGCAGTACTTC.